The next 7 T cell receptor beta chains were all read from a single sample in a study of shared clonotypes between healthy human individuals. Naive CD8 cells lacked CD45RO and underwent positive selection for CCR7, leaving out terminally differentiated effector memory CD45RA+ cells. Here immunoSEQ multiplex PCR was the method, and the copy in TCRdb shows in-frame clones only, minus some. The data show millions of clones, with about 93% seen just once and over 1.5% held by the top ten. The specimen sequenced was naive CD8+ T cells from PBMCs. The source of these receptors is a man aged 18 to 30 in good health. Some clones in this sample may be carry-over from other donors' samples.

J is TRBJ1-2 and V is TRBV9; 7 bases are shared with TRBD1. CDR3 length equals 13 residues. Germline CDR1 and CDR2: SGDLS and YYNGEE. J was trimmed by 6 bases and V by 4 bases; bases with no gene match: 6. The CDR3 region is CASSPSRGDGYTF. In DNA form, the CDR3 reads TGTGCCAGCAGCCCTTCCAGGGGGGATGGCTACACCTTC. The complete variable domain, with remaining parts taken from reference TRBV9 and TRBJ1-2, reads DSGVTQTPKHLITATGQRVTLRCSPRSGDLSVYWYQQSLDQGLQFLIQYYNGEERAKGNILERFSAQQFPDLHSELNLSSLELGDSALYFCASSPSRGDGYTFGSGTRLTVV.

Only one count was recorded for this clone. The chain has TRBV14 and TRBJ1-2; D is perhaps TRBD1 (5 bases). Trimming removed 4 bases from V and 7 bases from J, with 13 bases in between. Germline CDR1 reads SGHDN; CDR2 reads FVKESK. The CDR3 consists of 13 residues. CDR3 DNA: TGTGCCAGCAGCCCTTATTGGGGCGGTGGCTACACCTTC. It is translated as CASSPYWGGGYTF.

As concerns this clone: Other DNA sequences in the sample encode the same CDR3. The chain uses TRBV27 and TRBJ2-7; 10 bases line up with TRBD2. Trimming removed 4 bases from V and 2 bases from J; junction bases left unmatched: 5. CDR1 is MNHEY and CDR2 is SMNVEV in the germline V gene (reference sequence). The CDR3 runs to 15 residues. The CDR3 spells CASSSRTSGTYEQYF. In DNA form, the CDR3 reads TGTGCCAGCAGTTCGCGGACTAGCGGCACCTACGAGCAGTACTTC.

The V call is TRBV7-3, the J call TRBJ2-1; D unclear. Germline CDR1 SGHTA, CDR2 FQGTGA. Trimming removed 5 bases at V and 7 bases at J, with 12 bases between. This CDR3 comprises 13 residues. CDR3 DNA sequence: TGTGCCAGCAGCGTAGACGTCGGAAATGAGCAGTTCTTC. Its protein is CASSVDVGNEQFF.

The chain couples TRBV9 to TRBJ2-3, with D possibly TRBD1 on 6 matching bases. Between the trimmed V and J ends, which lost 3 bases and 5 bases, there was a span of 13 bases. Germline assignment: CDR1 SGDLS and CDR2 YYNGEE. This CDR3 comprises 14 residues. The CDR3 DNA is TGTGCCAGCAGCGCTCGACAAGGGGGAGATACGCAGTATTTT. This codes for CASSARQGGDTQYF.

A single count supports this clone. This rearrangement joins TRBV16 to TRBJ1-3; D is unresolved. The CDR3 consists of 12 residues. Looked up from germline, CDR1 is KGHSY and CDR2 is FQNENV. Trimming removed 4 bases from V and 4 bases from J, with 5 bases in between. The CDR3 reads CASSRVGNTIYF. The CDR3 DNA is TGTGCCAGCAGCCGCGTGGGAAACACCATATATTTT. The full variable domain, completed using reference TRBV16 and TRBJ1-3, is GEEVAQTPKHLVRGEGQKAKLYCAPIKGHSYVFWYQQVLKNEFKFLISFQNENVFDETGMPKERFSAKCLPNSPCSLEIQATKLEDSAVYFCASSRVGNTIYFGEGSWLTVV.

The chain joins TRBV27 to TRBJ2-2, with D hard to call. The V gene lost 3 bases and the J gene lost 3 bases, with 14 bases spanning the gap. This CDR3 has 16 amino acids. Germline CDR1 MNHEY, CDR2 SMNVEV (reference sequence). The CDR3 coding sequence is TGTGCCAGCAGTTTCGTCCCGACCCTGTACACCGGGGAGCTGTTTTTT. Encoded protein: CASSFVPTLYTGELFF.